The TCR beta chain described here comes from a study of OX40 agonist ivuxolimab in advanced cancers. Study context: Three patients got partial responses; one had hepatocellular carcinoma and two had cutaneous melanoma.

Blood got drawn at baseline, again on cycle 4 day 1, and then on cycle 7 day 1. The CDR3 extends over 13 amino acids. V lost 4 bases and J lost 6, with 10 bases in between. CDR1 is LNHDA, CDR2 SQIVND, per germline (reference sequence). Measured with immunoSEQ multiplex PCR; TCRdb has only the in-frame clones, and not every one. The sample has roughly 62,000 clones; 86% are singletons. This chain connects TRBV19 to TRBJ1-5, with no clear D. The sample consisted of CD4+ or CD8+ T cells sorted from blood, taken in a trial of the OX40 agonist ivuxolimab. The sequence was obtained from an adult with an advanced solid tumor such as melanoma, head and neck, liver or kidney cancer. The CDR3 reads CASSKVPLQPQHF. Here the CDR3 DNA reads TGTGCCAGTAGTAAGGTGCCCCTTCAGCCCCAGCATTTT.